This is a list of T cell receptor beta chains from one sample in a study of CD8 T cells in Susac syndrome. TCRdb recomputed calls from the immunoSEQ multiplex PCR reads with MiXCR, one row per CDR3 protein. The sample consists of about 180,000 distinct CDR3 sequences, approximately 95% of them appearing once. Sequenced sample: CD8+ T cells from PBMCs. Receptors originate from a human donor with multiple sclerosis. The CDR3 runs from the conserved cysteine through the conserved F or W. Fields, in order: D gene, clone size, V gene, J gene, CDR3 DNA, CDR3 protein. D genes are given only for firm matches. Clone size is not always given. Where it is, it says once, few, many or a class for expanded clones.

NA,NA,TRBV29-1,TRBJ2-1,TGCAGCGTCGAAATACACGAGCCTGATACCTACAATGAGCAGTTCTTC,CSVEIHEPDTYNEQFF
TRBD1,few,TRBV5-1,TRBJ1-2,TGCGCCAGCAGCTTGGGGACAGGGGATTACGGCTACACCTTC,CASSLGTGDYGYTF
TRBD1,NA,TRBV20-1,TRBJ1-1,TGCAGTGCTAGAGGGGACAGGGGGCTTACTGAAGCTTTCTTT,CSARGDRGLTEAFF
TRBD1,once,TRBV15,TRBJ2-7,TGTGCCACCAGCAGAGTCCGAAGGACAGGGGACGAGCAGTACTTC,CATSRVRRTGDEQYF
NA,NA,TRBV28,TRBJ2-3,TGTGCCAGCAGTTTAACGGGAGCGGGTACAGATACGCAGTATTTT,CASSLTGAGTDTQYF
NA,NA,TRBV20-1,TRBJ1-2,TGCAGTGCTAGCGAGGGTGGCTATGGCTACACCTTC,CSASEGGYGYTF
NA,NA,TRBV18,TRBJ2-6,TGTGCCAGCTCACCACCCCGACGGAGCTCTGGGGCCAACGTCCTGACTTTC,CASSPPRRSSGANVLTF
NA,NA,TRBV27,TRBJ2-7,TGTGCCAGCAGCCTCCGTCCCGATTCCTACGAGCAGTACTTC,CASSLRPDSYEQYF
NA,NA,TRBV7-9,TRBJ1-2,TGTGCCAGCAGTTCCGTCGACAGAAGATATGGCTACACCTTC,CASSSVDRRYGYTF
NA,NA,TRBV7-9,TRBJ2-7,TGTGCCAGCAGCGACAGCCAGTCGGGATGGCAGTACTTC,CASSDSQSGWQYF
NA,NA,TRBV7-9,TRBJ2-7,TGTGCCAGCAGCCCCTCCATGGGTAAGCCCTACGAGCAGTACTTC,CASSPSMGKPYEQYF
NA,NA,TRBV7-6,TRBJ1-2,TGTGCCAGCAGCCTCCGGGACACCGACTATGGCTACACCTTC,CASSLRDTDYGYTF
NA,NA,TRBV5-1,TRBJ2-7,TGCGCCAGCAGCTTGGGTCAGGCAGACGAGCAGTACTTC,CASSLGQADEQYF
NA,NA,TRBV7-9,TRBJ2-7,TGTGCCAGCAGCTTAGATCCCCCCTACGAGCAGTACTTC,CASSLDPPYEQYF
TRBD2,NA,TRBV13,TRBJ2-7,TGTGCCAGCAGCTGGGGACTAGCGGGAGGCTACGAGCAGTACTTC,CASSWGLAGGYEQYF
TRBD1,NA,TRBV29-1,TRBJ1-1,TGCAGCGTCCGAGGGACAGGGGGCGGGAACACTGAAGCTTTCTTT,CSVRGTGGGNTEAFF
TRBD1,NA,TRBV28,TRBJ2-7,TGTGCCAGCAGTCACCGGGACAGGGTTCGCTACGAGCAGTACTTC,CASSHRDRVRYEQYF
NA,NA,TRBV29-1,TRBJ1-1,TGCAGCGGTACAGTGAACACTGAAGCTTTCTTT,CSGTVNTEAFF
NA,NA,TRBV11-2,TRBJ1-1,TGTGCCAGCAGCTTAGACGGCCCCTGGAACACTGAAGCTTTCTTT,CASSLDGPWNTEAFF
TRBD1,NA,TRBV9,TRBJ1-2,TGTGCCAGCAGCGGGGGACAGGGGGCATGGTATGGCTACACCTTC,CASSGGQGAWYGYTF
NA,NA,TRBV7-8,TRBJ2-5,TGTGCCAGCACCATGGGCCCGACCTTCGAGACCCAGTACTTC,CASTMGPTFETQYF
NA,NA,TRBV27,TRBJ2-2,TGTGCCAGCAGTCTCAGAACGCCGACAGGAATGAACACCGGGGAGCTGTTTTTT,CASSLRTPTGMNTGELFF
NA,once,TRBV9,TRBJ2-5,TGTGCCAGCAGCGGGGGGGAAGAGACCCAGTACTTC,CASSGGEETQYF
NA,NA,TRBV7-9,TRBJ1-1,TGTGCCAGCAGCTTAACCCCAAAGGACGCTGAAGCTTTCTTT,CASSLTPKDAEAFF
NA,NA,TRBV9,TRBJ2-5,TGTGCCAGCAGCGTACACGGGGAGCCCCAAGAGACCCAGTACTTC,CASSVHGEPQETQYF
TRBD1,NA,TRBV20-1,TRBJ2-1,TGCAGTGCCAGGCACCGGGACAGGGGGCCCCCCTCCTCCTACAATGAGCAGTTCTTC,CSARHRDRGPPSSYNEQFF
NA,NA,TRBV7-9,TRBJ1-2,TGTGCCAGCAGCTTAGACAGGATCTATGGCTACACCTTC,CASSLDRIYGYTF
NA,NA,TRBV29-1,TRBJ2-3,TGCAGCGCCCTTGGTTGGGGGGAAATCGATACGCAGTATTTT,CSALGWGEIDTQYF
NA,NA,TRBV10-3,TRBJ2-1,TGTGCCATCAGTGAGTTGGTACTCGCCAGCCCAAATGAGCAGTTCTTC,CAISELVLASPNEQFF
NA,NA,TRBV4-1,TRBJ2-7,TGCGCCAGCAGCCAAGGTTTAGGCGTCTACGAGCAGTACTTC,CASSQGLGVYEQYF
TRBD2,NA,TRBV29-1,TRBJ2-1,TGCAGCGTCCTAGCGGGAGAACGGTTCTTC,CSVLAGERFF
NA,NA,TRBV9,TRBJ1-1,TGTGCCAGCAGCCCGCGCGCCGACATGCAGAGGGGAGCTTTCTTT,CASSPRADMQRGAFF
NA,NA,TRBV4-1,TRBJ2-1,TGCGCCAGCAGCCAAGAGTCCCTTCCGGGGAGCTACAATGAGCAGTTCTTC,CASSQESLPGSYNEQFF
TRBD1,NA,TRBV19,TRBJ1-1,TGTGCCAGTAGTATTCCCCGACAGGGGGCGAGGAACACTGAAGCTTTCTTT,CASSIPRQGARNTEAFF
TRBD1,NA,TRBV10-2,TRBJ1-5,TGCGCCAGCGGAGCGCAGGGGGCTTTTCAGCCCCAGCATTTT,CASGAQGAFQPQHF
TRBD2,NA,TRBV12-3/TRBV12-4,TRBJ2-1,TGTGCCAGCAGTTCCCCCTCCTCACTAGCGGGAGATCTCAATGAGCAGTTCTTC,CASSSPSSLAGDLNEQFF
NA,NA,TRBV25-1,TRBJ1-2,TGTGCCAGCAGTGAGTGGGGGCTCGATAACTATGGCTACACCTTC,CASSEWGLDNYGYTF
TRBD1,NA,TRBV27,TRBJ2-1,TGTGCCAGCAGTCCGTGGACAGGGCACAATGAGCAGTTCTTC,CASSPWTGHNEQFF
NA,few,TRBV29-1,TRBJ2-2,TGCAGCGTTAGTGATAGAGAAGGGGAGCTGTTTTTT,CSVSDREGELFF
TRBD1,NA,TRBV20-1,TRBJ2-7,TGCAGTGCCAGAACCCAGGACAGGGGGCTCTACGAGCAGTACTTC,CSARTQDRGLYEQYF
TRBD2,NA,TRBV12-3/TRBV12-4,TRBJ2-1,TGTGCCAGCAGTCCTCTAGCGGGAGAAAACCATGAGCAGTTCTTC,CASSPLAGENHEQFF
NA,NA,TRBV12-3/TRBV12-4,TRBJ1-1,TGTGCCAGCAGTGCCATGGGGGGCGTAGGAAAGGCTTTCTTT,CASSAMGGVGKAFF
NA,NA,TRBV6-6,TRBJ2-7,TGTGCCAGCAGTTACGCGGACGGGAGCTCCTACGAGCAGTACTTC,CASSYADGSSYEQYF
NA,once,TRBV6-1,TRBJ1-6,TGTGCCAGCAGTACCTCCCCGGGGGCATACTATAATTCACCCCTCCACTTT,CASSTSPGAYYNSPLHF
NA,NA,TRBV4-1,TRBJ1-5,TGCGCCAGCAGCCAAGTTTCCCCCGTCCGTGGTCAGCCCCAGCATTTT,CASSQVSPVRGQPQHF
TRBD1,NA,TRBV13,TRBJ1-2,TGTGCCAGCAGACGACAGGGGGAGCAGGACTATGGCTACACCTTC,CASRRQGEQDYGYTF
TRBD2,NA,TRBV7-9,TRBJ2-5,TGTGCCCAGTCGGGGGGAAAAGAGACCCAGTACTTC,CAQSGGKETQYF
TRBD2,NA,TRBV28,TRBJ2-1,TGTGCCAGCACCTTGGGGACTAGCTCCTACAATGAGCAGTTCTTC,CASTLGTSSYNEQFF
TRBD1,NA,TRBV9,TRBJ1-6,TGTGCCAGCAGCCCTAAAGAAACAGGGGTACATAATTCACCCCTCCACTTT,CASSPKETGVHNSPLHF
NA,NA,TRBV27,TRBJ2-1,TGTGCCAGCAGTTCAGACGACAGGACCTCCTACAATGAGCAGTTCTTC,CASSSDDRTSYNEQFF
TRBD1,NA,TRBV29-1,TRBJ1-4,TGCAGCGTAGCGCTACAGGGGGAGCATGAAAAACTGTTTTTT,CSVALQGEHEKLFF
NA,NA,TRBV19,TRBJ1-1,TGTGCCAGTAGTATAGGGCCTCCACACAAGAACACTGAAGCTTTCTTT,CASSIGPPHKNTEAFF
NA,NA,TRBV13,TRBJ2-2,TGTGCCAGCAGTCGAGGGGCGAACGGGGAGCTGTTTTTT,CASSRGANGELFF
NA,NA,TRBV7-3,TRBJ2-1,TGTGCCAGCAGCTTCATTGGGGGAGAGCGAGCGGGTGAGCAGTTCTTC,CASSFIGGERAGEQFF
NA,NA,TRBV19,TRBJ1-4,TGTGCCAGTAGTATCGACGGCGAAAATGAAAAACTGTTTTTT,CASSIDGENEKLFF
TRBD2,NA,TRBV28,TRBJ2-7,TGTGCCAGCAGTCCGACGACTAGCGGAACCGAGCAGTACTTC,CASSPTTSGTEQYF